What follows is one T cell receptor beta chain and its context. Its antigen is unidentified. The repertoire was sequenced with immunoSEQ multiplex PCR; TCRdb's copy has only in-frame clones and lacks some. This sample has tens of thousands of clones, with approximately 87% found just once. This entry comes from a study of OX40 agonist ivuxolimab in advanced cancers. For the study at large: The dose-escalation cohort had hepatocellular carcinoma, melanoma, renal cell or head and neck cancer.

Findings and caveats of the study: CD4+ T cells averaged fewer expanded clones than CD8+ T cells.

In germline, CDR1 is SNHLY, CDR2 FYNNEI. V dropped 3 bases and J dropped 2 bases, with 11 bases sitting between them. This CDR3 region has 15 residues. Sequencing was performed on CD4+ or CD8+ T cells sorted from blood, taken in a trial of the OX40 agonist ivuxolimab. This chain links TRBV2 with TRBJ2-1; tentatively, D is TRBD1 (6 bases). This TCR derives from an adult with an advanced solid tumor such as melanoma, head and neck, liver or kidney cancer. The CDR3 sequence: CASSDQAGAYNEQFF. CDR3 bases: TGTGCCAGCAGTGATCAGGCAGGGGCCTACAATGAGCAGTTCTTC.